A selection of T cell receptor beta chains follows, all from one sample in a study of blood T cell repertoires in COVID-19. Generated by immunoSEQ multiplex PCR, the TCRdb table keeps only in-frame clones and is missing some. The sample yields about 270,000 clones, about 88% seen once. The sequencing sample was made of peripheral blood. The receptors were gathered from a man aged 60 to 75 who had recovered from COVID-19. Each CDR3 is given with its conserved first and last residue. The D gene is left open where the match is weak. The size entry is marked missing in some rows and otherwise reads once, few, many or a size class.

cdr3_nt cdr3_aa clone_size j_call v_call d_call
TGTGCCAGCAGCCAAGGCGGATTCCAACATTCACCCCTCCACTTT CASSQGGFQHSPLHF - TRBJ1-6 TRBV3-1/TRBV3-2 -
TGTGCCAGCAGTTACCGGACTTTCTCTGAGCAGTTCTTC CASSYRTFSEQFF - TRBJ2-1 TRBV6-5 -
TGCGCCAGCTCCTGGGGGGGAGGAACTAACTATGGCTACACCTTC CASSWGGGTNYGYTF - TRBJ1-2 TRBV5-1 -
TGCGCCAGCAGCTTGGACAGGTTGAGTCAGCCCCAGCATTTT CASSLDRLSQPQHF - TRBJ1-5 TRBV5-1 -
TGTGCCTGGAGTGCCACGACAGGCGCGCAGCCCCAGCATTTT CAWSATTGAQPQHF - TRBJ1-5 TRBV30 -
TGTGCCAGCTCACTATCCGGAGGCGGCTACACCTTC CASSLSGGGYTF - TRBJ1-2 TRBV18 -
TGTGCCAGCAGCCCGACAGGGGGGGGCAATCAGCCCCAGCATTTT CASSPTGGGNQPQHF - TRBJ1-5 TRBV2 TRBD1
TGTGCCAGCAGCTCGGGACAGGGGATGGGTGCGGAGACCCAGTACTTC CASSSGQGMGAETQYF - TRBJ2-5 TRBV7-9 TRBD1
TGCGCCAGCAGCTACTCCCCGAGAGGGCAGGGCAATCAGCCCCAGCATTTT CASSYSPRGQGNQPQHF - TRBJ1-5 TRBV5-1 -
TGTGCCAGCAGCTATCAGAATTCACCCCTCCACTTT CASSYQNSPLHF few TRBJ1-6 TRBV11-2 -
TGTGCCAGCAGTTCGCCGCTCGGACTAGCGGGGGTTGAGCAGTACTTC CASSSPLGLAGVEQYF - TRBJ2-7 TRBV27 TRBD2
TGTGCCAGCAGCTCCTACAGGGCCGGCTACGCTGAAGCTTTCTTT CASSSYRAGYAEAFF - TRBJ1-1 TRBV11-2 -
TGTGCCAGCAGCCTCCGACTAGCGGGGACCCATGAGCAGTTCTTC CASSLRLAGTHEQFF - TRBJ2-1 TRBV5-8 TRBD2
TGCGCCAGCAGCTTCGGCGGGACGGGTGGCTACACCTTC CASSFGGTGGYTF - TRBJ1-2 TRBV5-1 -
TGTGCCAGTAGCAGGAAGAGGACAGGGGGCAATGAGCAGTTCTTC CASSRKRTGGNEQFF - TRBJ2-1 TRBV19 TRBD1
TGTGCCAGTAGTATGGGACTAGAGGATACGCAGTATTTT CASSMGLEDTQYF - TRBJ2-3 TRBV19 TRBD2
TGCAGCGTTGACCAGACACCACAAGAGACCCAGTACTTC CSVDQTPQETQYF - TRBJ2-5 TRBV29-1 -
TGTGCCAGCAGCTTAGGCTCCGCGGCCGCACACTATGGCTACACCTTC CASSLGSAAAHYGYTF once TRBJ1-2 TRBV7-9 -
TGTGCCAGCTCTATACAGGGCTCTGGGGCCAACGTCCTGACTTTC CASSIQGSGANVLTF once TRBJ2-6 TRBV18 -
TGTGCCAGCGCTCCGGACAGAGTCGGCTACGAGCAGTACTTC CASAPDRVGYEQYF - TRBJ2-7 TRBV6-5 -
TGCAGCGTTGAAAGACAGTTGAACACTGAAGCTTTCTTT CSVERQLNTEAFF - TRBJ1-1 TRBV29-1 -
TGTGCCAGCAGCCAAGATCGGAAGGGGCGGGGGCAGTACTTC CASSQDRKGRGQYF - TRBJ2-7 TRBV3-1/TRBV3-2 -
TGTGCCAGCAGCCAAGATGGCGGGACAGGGTCCTACGAGCAGTACTTC CASSQDGGTGSYEQYF - TRBJ2-7 TRBV4-2 TRBD1
TGTGCCAGCAGTCGCACCCAGCATCGGGAGCAGTATTTT CASSRTQHREQYF - TRBJ2-3 TRBV3-1/TRBV3-2 -
TGTGCCAGCAGCTTGGACCCCGGGGTTACTAATGAAAAACTGTTTTTT CASSLDPGVTNEKLFF - TRBJ1-4 TRBV5-8 -